This T cell receptor (beta chain) was identified during a study of blood T cell repertoires in COVID-19. Whole-study context: Nucleic acid was either cDNA or gDNA, and it came from T cells, B-cell-depleted T cells, or PBMCs.

V dropped 6 bases and J dropped 4; count of bases not matched to a gene: 8. CDR1 is MNHNY and CDR2 is SVGAGI in the germline V gene (reference sequence). This CDR3 spans 14 amino acids. Original methodology: Researchers report that nucleated cell counts were estimated from reference gene primer amplification. Using immunoSEQ multiplex PCR, the repertoire was profiled, and TCRdb retains in-frame clones only, with some absent. V, J and clone size derive from that table, while D and trimming were established from the DNA sequence. The sample carries under 200,000 clones, roughly nine tenths recorded once.

This receptor was obtained from a man aged 18 to 30 with acute or convalescent COVID-19. J is TRBJ1-2 and V is TRBV6-6; 7 bases map to TRBD1. The sequencing input was peripheral blood. The CDR3 sequence: CASRSRQGSYGYTF. In nucleotides, the CDR3 is TGTGCCAGCAGATCAAGACAGGGTAGCTATGGCTACACCTTC.